This TCR beta chain was sequenced for a study of T-cell memory formation after mild COVID-19. Study results and limitations: CD4+ bias marked clones expanding day 15 to 37, unlike balanced contracting clones.

The 5'RACE method, run with constant-segment primers, produced TCR alpha and TCR beta cDNA libraries (carrying sample barcodes and UMIs). TCRdb recomputed calls from the 5' RACE reads with MiXCR, one row per CDR3 protein. The profile shows some 250,000 distinct CDR3 sequences, around 17% of them singletons. The V gene lost 0 bases and the J gene lost 4 bases, with 15 bases spanning the gap. The CDR3 has 16 residues. Looked up from germline, CDR1 is LGHNA and CDR2 is YSLEER. This clonotype was seen a handful of times. The antigen is not known. Sequenced input: PBMCs or a T cell subset sorted from them (not recorded which). The rearrangement links TRBV4-3 to TRBJ1-2; the D is unclear. The TCR originated in a man between 18 and 29 years old who had mild COVID-19 (a few samples of this study predate the infection). Cell type and time point are not known. The CDR3 DNA reads TGCGCCAGCAGCCAAGATCGAGCGGCCGGGAGCTATGGCTACACCTTC. Amino acids: CASSQDRAAGSYGYTF.